The clone carrying this T cell receptor (beta chain) has only a few counts. This sample is part of a study of T cell changes during pregnancy in multiple sclerosis. The data were produced by immunoSEQ multiplex PCR, yet TCRdb's version contains in-frame clones alone and is incomplete. The data hold some 85,000 clones, with 94% observed a single time. J gave up 7 bases and V 2 bases, and 7 bases lay outside the gene matches. The CDR3 length is 14 residues. Germline V gene lookup returns CDR1 GTSNPN and CDR2 SVGIG (reference sequence). V is TRBV30 and J is TRBJ2-1; TRBD2 aligns across 8 bases. This clonotype was sampled from a female donor with multiple sclerosis, enrolled in a pregnancy study. The sample consisted of peripheral blood, taken in the third trimester of pregnancy. The CDR3 spells CAWSRGTRVNEQFF. The CDR3 DNA sequence: TGTGCCTGGAGTCGCGGGACTAGAGTTAATGAGCAGTTCTTC.